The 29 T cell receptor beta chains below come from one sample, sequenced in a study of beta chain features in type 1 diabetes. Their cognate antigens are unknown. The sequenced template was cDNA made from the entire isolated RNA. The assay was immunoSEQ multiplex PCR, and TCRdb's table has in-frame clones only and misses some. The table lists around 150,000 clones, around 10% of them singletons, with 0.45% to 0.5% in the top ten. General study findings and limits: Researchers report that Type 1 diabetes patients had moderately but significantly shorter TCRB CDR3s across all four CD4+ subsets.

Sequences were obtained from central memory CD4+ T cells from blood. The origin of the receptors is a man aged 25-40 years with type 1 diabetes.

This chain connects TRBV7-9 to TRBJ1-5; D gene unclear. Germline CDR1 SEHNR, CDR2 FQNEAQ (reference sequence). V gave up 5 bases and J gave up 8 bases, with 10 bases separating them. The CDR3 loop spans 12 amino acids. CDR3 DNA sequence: TGTGCCAGCAGCCTAAACCAGGAGCCCCAGCATTTT. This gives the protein CASSLNQEPQHF.

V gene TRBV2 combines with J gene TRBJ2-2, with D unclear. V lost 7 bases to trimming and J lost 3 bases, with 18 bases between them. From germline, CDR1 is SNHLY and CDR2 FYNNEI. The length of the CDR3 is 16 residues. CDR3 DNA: TGTGCCAGCATTCTAAGACTTCCCATTGACACCGGGGAGCTGTTTTTT. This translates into CASILRLPIDTGELFF.

The CDR3 DNA reads TGTGCCAGCAGTCAACTATCAGATACGCAGTATTTT. Translating gives CASSQLSDTQYF. The V gene is TRBV2, the J gene TRBJ2-3, with D uncertain. This CDR3 region has 12 residues. Between the trimmed V and J ends, which lost 5 bases and 4 bases, there was a span of 7 bases. Germline CDR1 SNHLY, CDR2 FYNNEI.

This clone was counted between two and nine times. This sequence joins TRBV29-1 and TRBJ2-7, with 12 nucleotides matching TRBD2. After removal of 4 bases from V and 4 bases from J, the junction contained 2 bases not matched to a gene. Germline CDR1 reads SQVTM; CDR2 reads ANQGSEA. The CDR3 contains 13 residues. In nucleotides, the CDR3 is TGCAGCGTTGGGACTAGCGGGATGTACGAGCAGTACTTC. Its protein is CSVGTSGMYEQYF.

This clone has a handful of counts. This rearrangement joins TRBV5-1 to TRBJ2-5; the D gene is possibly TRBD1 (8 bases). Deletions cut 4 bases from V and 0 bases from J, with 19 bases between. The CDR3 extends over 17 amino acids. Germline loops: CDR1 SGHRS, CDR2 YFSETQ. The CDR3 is CASSAKLQGGYQETQYF. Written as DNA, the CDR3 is TGCGCCAGCAGCGCCAAACTACAGGGGGGGTACCAAGAGACCCAGTACTTC.

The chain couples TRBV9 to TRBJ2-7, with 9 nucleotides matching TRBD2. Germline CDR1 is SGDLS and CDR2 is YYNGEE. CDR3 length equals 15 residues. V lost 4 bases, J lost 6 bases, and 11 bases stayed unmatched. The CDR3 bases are TGTGCCAGCAGCCCCCGACTAGCGGCCTCCGGCGAGCAGTACTTC. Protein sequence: CASSPRLAASGEQYF.

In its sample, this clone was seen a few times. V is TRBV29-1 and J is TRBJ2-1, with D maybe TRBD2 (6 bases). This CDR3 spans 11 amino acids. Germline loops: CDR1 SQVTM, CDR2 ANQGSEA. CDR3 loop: CTIRLVNEQFF. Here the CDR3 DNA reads TGCACCATTAGACTAGTCAATGAGCAGTTCTTC.

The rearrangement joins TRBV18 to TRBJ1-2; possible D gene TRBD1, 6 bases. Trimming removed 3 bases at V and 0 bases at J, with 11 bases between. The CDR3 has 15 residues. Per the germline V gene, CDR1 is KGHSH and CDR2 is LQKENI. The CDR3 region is CASSPDRTPNYGYTF. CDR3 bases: TGTGCCAGCTCACCCGACAGGACCCCTAACTATGGCTACACCTTC. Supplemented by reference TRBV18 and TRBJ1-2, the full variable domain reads NAGVMQNPRHLVRRRGQEARLRCSPMKGHSHVYWYRQLPEEGLKFMVYLQKENIIDESGMPKERFSAEFPKEGPSILRIQQVVRGDSAAYFCASSPDRTPNYGYTFGSGTRLTVV.

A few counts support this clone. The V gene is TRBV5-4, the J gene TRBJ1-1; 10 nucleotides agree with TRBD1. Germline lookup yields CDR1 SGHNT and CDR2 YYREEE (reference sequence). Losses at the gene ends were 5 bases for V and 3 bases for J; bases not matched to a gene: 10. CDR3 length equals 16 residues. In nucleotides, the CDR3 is TGTGCCAGCAGTTCCGACAGGGGGCTCCGGGACACTGAAGCTTTCTTT. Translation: CASSSDRGLRDTEAFF.

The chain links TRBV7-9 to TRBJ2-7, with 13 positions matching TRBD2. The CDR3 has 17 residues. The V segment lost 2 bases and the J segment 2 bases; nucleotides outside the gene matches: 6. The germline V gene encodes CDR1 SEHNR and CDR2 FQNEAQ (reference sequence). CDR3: CASSLRAGTSGAYEQYF. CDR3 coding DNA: TGTGCCAGCAGCTTACGAGCGGGGACTAGCGGGGCCTACGAGCAGTACTTC.

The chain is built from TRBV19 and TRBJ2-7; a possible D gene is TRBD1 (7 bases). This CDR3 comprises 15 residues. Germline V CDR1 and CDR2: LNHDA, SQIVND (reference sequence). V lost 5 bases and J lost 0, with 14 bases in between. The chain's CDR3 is CASSAGQLSSYEQYF. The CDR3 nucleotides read TGTGCCAGTAGTGCGGGACAGCTGAGCTCCTACGAGCAGTACTTC.

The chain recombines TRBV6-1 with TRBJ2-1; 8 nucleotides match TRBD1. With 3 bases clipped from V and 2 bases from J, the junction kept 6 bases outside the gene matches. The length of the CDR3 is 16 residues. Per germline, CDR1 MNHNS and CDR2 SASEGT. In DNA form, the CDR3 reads TGTGCCAGCAGTGAGCAGGGGGCTGGAACCTACAATGAGCAGTTCTTC. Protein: CASSEQGAGTYNEQFF.

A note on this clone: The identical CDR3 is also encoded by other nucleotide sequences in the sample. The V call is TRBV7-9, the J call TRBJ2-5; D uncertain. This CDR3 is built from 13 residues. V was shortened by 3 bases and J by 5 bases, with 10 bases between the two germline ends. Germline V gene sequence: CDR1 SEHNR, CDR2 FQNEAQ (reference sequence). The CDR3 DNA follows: TGTGCCAGCAGCTTCAGAGGTGACGAGACCCAGTACTTC. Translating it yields CASSFRGDETQYF.

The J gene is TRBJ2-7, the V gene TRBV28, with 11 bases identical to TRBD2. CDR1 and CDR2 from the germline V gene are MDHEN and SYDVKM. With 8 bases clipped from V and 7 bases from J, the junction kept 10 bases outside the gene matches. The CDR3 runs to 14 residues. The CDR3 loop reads CASGPSGGRREQYF. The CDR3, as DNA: TGTGCCAGCGGGCCTAGCGGGGGGCGGAGGGAGCAGTACTTC.

The CDR3 reads CASSVGSEETQYF. As DNA, the CDR3 is TGTGCCAGCAGCGTAGGTAGCGAGGAGACCCAGTACTTC. The chain links TRBV9 to TRBJ2-5; perhaps TRBD2 as D (5 bases). CDR3 length: 13 residues. From germline, CDR1 is SGDLS and CDR2 YYNGEE. The V gene lost 0 bases and the J gene lost 5 bases, with 8 bases spanning the gap.

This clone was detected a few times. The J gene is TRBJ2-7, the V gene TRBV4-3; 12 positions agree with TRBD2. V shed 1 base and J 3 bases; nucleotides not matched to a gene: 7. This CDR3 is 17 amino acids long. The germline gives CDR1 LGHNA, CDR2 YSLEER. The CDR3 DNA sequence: TGCGCCAGCAGCCAAGGACTAGCGGGAGTTCAGGGCTACGAGCAGTACTTC. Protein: CASSQGLAGVQGYEQYF.

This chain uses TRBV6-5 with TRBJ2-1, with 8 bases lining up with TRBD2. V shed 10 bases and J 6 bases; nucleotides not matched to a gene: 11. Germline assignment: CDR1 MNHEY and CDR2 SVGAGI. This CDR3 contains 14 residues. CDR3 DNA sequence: TGTGCCACCGCCGTCCGGGGACTAGGCAATGAGCAGTTCTTC. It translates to CATAVRGLGNEQFF.

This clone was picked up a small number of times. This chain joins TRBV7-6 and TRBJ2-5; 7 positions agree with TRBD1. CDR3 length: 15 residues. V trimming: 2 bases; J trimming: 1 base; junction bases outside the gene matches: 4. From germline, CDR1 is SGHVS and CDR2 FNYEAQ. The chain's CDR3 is CASSLKPGGQETQYF. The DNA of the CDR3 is TGTGCCAGCAGCTTAAAGCCAGGGGGCCAAGAGACCCAGTACTTC.

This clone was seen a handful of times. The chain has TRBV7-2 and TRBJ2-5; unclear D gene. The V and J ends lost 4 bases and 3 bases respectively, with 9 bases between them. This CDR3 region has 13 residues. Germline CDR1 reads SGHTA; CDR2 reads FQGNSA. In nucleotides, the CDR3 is TGTGCCAGCAGCTACGACTTAAAAGAGACCCAGTACTTC. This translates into CASSYDLKETQYF. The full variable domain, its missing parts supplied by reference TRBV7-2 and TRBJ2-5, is GAGVSQSPSNKVTEKGKDVELRCDPISGHTALYWYRQSLGQGLEFLIYFQGNSAPDKSGLPSDRFSAERTGGSVSTLTIQRTQQEDSAVYLCASSYDLKETQYFGPGTRLLVL.

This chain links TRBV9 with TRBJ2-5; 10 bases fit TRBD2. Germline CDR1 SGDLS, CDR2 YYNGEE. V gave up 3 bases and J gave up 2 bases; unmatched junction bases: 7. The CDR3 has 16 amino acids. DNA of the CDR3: TGTGCCAGCAGCGCCCCGGGACTAGCGACGCAAGAGACCCAGTACTTC. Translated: CASSAPGLATQETQYF.

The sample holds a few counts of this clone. CDR3 sequence reads: CAISSNRGRQETQYF. For the CDR3, the DNA is TGTGCCATCAGTTCGAACAGGGGGCGGCAAGAGACCCAGTACTTC. The chain links TRBV10-3 to TRBJ2-5; 9 nucleotides align to TRBD1. V was clipped by 5 bases and J by 2 bases; unmatched bases: 6. The CDR3 runs 15 residues. Germline V gene sequence: CDR1 ENHRY, CDR2 SYGVKD.

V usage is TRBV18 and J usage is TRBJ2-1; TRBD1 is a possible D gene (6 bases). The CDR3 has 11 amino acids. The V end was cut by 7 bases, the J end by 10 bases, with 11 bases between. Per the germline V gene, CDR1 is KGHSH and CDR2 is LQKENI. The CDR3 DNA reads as TGTGCCAGCTTAGGGGGATTGGAGCAGTTCTTC. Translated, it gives CASLGGLEQFF.

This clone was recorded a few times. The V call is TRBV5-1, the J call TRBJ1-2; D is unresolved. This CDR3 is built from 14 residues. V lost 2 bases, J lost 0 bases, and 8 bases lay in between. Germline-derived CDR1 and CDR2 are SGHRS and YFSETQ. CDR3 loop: CASSFETPNYGYTF. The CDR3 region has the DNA TGCGCCAGCAGCTTCGAGACACCTAACTATGGCTACACCTTC.

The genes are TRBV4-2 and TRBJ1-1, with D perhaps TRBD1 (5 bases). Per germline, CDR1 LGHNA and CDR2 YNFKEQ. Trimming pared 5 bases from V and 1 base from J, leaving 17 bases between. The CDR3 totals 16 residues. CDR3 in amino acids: CASSAPGVGANTEAFF. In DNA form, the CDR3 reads TGTGCCAGCAGCGCCCCGGGGGTAGGGGCGAACACTGAAGCTTTCTTT.

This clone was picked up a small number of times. Here the CDR3 reads CASSQVSGLGGEQYF. As DNA, the CDR3 is TGTGCCAGCAGCCAAGTCTCGGGACTAGGGGGTGAGCAGTACTTC. This chain joins TRBV14 and TRBJ2-7, with 8 bases identical to TRBD2. CDR1 and CDR2 from the germline V gene are SGHDN and FVKESK. V dropped 1 base and J dropped 7; count of bases not matched to a gene: 9. This CDR3 contains 15 residues.

The CDR3 nucleotides read TGTGCCAGCAGTTCCCTACTAGCGGGCTCCTACAATGAGCAGTTCTTC. Translating it yields CASSSLLAGSYNEQFF. The genes are TRBV6-5 and TRBJ2-1, with 9 positions matching TRBD2. Germline V lookup: CDR1 MNHEY, CDR2 SVGAGI. The V gene end was trimmed by 4 bases and the J gene end by 0 bases; junction bases not matched to a gene: 4. This CDR3 is built from 16 residues.

The CDR3 region has the DNA TGTGCCAGCAGTTTGGGGGCTAGCGGAGACAATGAGCAGTTCTTC. Translated, it gives CASSLGASGDNEQFF. The chain joins TRBV28 to TRBJ2-1; D perhaps matches TRBD2 (7 bases). Germline assignment: CDR1 MDHEN and CDR2 SYDVKM. This CDR3 is 15 amino acids long. V shed 3 bases and J shed 5 bases, with 14 bases lying between them.

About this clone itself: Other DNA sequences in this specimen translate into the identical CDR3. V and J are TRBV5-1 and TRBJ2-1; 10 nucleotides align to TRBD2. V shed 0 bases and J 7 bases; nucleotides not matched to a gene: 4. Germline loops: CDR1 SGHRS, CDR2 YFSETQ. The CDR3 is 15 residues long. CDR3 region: CASSLALAGVNEQFF. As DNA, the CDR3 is TGCGCCAGCAGCTTGGCGCTAGCGGGAGTTAATGAGCAGTTCTTC.

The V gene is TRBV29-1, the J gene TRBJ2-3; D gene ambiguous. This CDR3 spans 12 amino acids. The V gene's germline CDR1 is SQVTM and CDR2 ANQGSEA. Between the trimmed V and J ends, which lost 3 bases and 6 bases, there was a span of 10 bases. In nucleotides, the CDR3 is TGCAGCGTTGATTCTGGTCAGGATACGCAGTATTTT. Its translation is CSVDSGQDTQYF.